This T cell receptor beta chain comes out of a study of cytomegalovirus exposure and HLA in healthy donors. Study conclusions and caveats: Relative to equally common others, HLA-associated TCR beta chains showed greater clonal expansion in a later analysis. The study put 150 to 200 TCR beta chains on its list as cytomegalovirus-associated.

PCR amplification relied on 60 Vbeta primers (plus 13 Jbeta primers). Profiling relied on immunoSEQ multiplex PCR, and the TCRdb table lists in-frame clones only, not all of them. The data hold around 280,000 clones, with approximately 90% observed a single time. A word on this clone: What it binds is not known.

CDR1 MNHNS and CDR2 SASEGT come from the germline V gene. V lost 5 bases and J 0 bases, leaving 13 bases between the germline ends. The CDR3 totals 15 residues. The specimen sequenced was PBMCs. The chain has TRBV6-1 and TRBJ1-1, with D unresolved. This clonotype was obtained from a woman under 30 in good health and CMV-seronegative. DNA of the CDR3: TGTGCCAGCAGTCTAGGACTCGCCGTGAACACTGAAGCTTTCTTT. Protein: CASSLGLAVNTEAFF.